Listed here are 2 T cell receptor beta chains from one sample, sequenced in a study of molecular identifiers for immune sequencing clone quantification. One entry per CDR3 protein results from TCRdb running MiXCR on the PCR reads. The data contain 35,000 or so distinct CDR3 sequences, approximately 17% of them singletons. Sequencing was performed on naive CD8+ T cells from blood, with Jurkat cell RNA spiked in. Subset: FACS-sorted CD8+CD4-CCR7+CD45RA+ naive T cells. All receptors come from a human donor in good health. Some libraries in this study had Jurkat cell RNA spiked in.

This clonotype was recorded a few times. V and J are TRBV28 and TRBJ1-2; D is possibly TRBD1 (5 bases). V lost 6 bases and J 8 bases, leaving 19 bases between the germline ends. The CDR3 loop spans 14 amino acids. Per the germline V gene, CDR1 is MDHEN and CDR2 is SYDVKM. In nucleotides, the CDR3 is TGTGCCAGCAGCCTCCCTACGCCCAGGACAGGCTACACCTTC. Amino acids: CASSLPTPRTGYTF.

This clonotype was seen a few times. The V gene is TRBV15, the J gene TRBJ1-1; D ambiguous. Trimming shortened V by 0 bases and J by 3 bases, and 14 bases separated the two germline ends. Germline-derived CDR1 and CDR2 are LNHNV and YYDKDF (reference sequence). The CDR3 sequence is 16 residues long. CDR3 sequence (DNA): TGTGCCACCAGCAGAGATCTGAGGATCTTGGACACTGAAGCTTTCTTT. Translating gives CATSRDLRILDTEAFF.